What follows describes a single T cell receptor (beta chain). The data belong to a study of control samples from healthy donors and cancer patients. Germline V CDR1 and CDR2: MNHEY, SVGEGT. This CDR3 is 15 amino acids long. Trimming cost V 2 bases and J 1 base, with 9 bases left between them. The assay was immunoSEQ multiplex PCR, and TCRdb's table has in-frame clones only and misses some. The data contain 65,000 to 95,000 clones, around 87% of them singletons. What was sequenced was blood. This sequence originates from a middle-aged man in good health. V gene TRBV6-2 or TRBV6-3 combines with J gene TRBJ1-5; D gene ambiguous. This CDR3 is CASSYLDRSNQPQHF. The CDR3 DNA sequence: TGTGCCAGCAGTTACCTGGACCGAAGCAATCAGCCCCAGCATTTT.